A single sample is the source of the 10 T cell receptor beta chains below, sequenced in a study of preoperative IRX-2 immunotherapy in early breast cancer. The table came from immunoSEQ multiplex PCR; TCRdb's copy has only in-frame clones and leaves some out. The sample shows roughly 30,000 clones, approximately 80% of them seen only once. As to treatment: preoperative locoregional IRX-2 cytokine immunotherapy. The specimen was collected from a patient treated with IRX-2 immunotherapy. The receptors were gathered from a human donor with breast cancer.

This chain links TRBV11-3 with TRBJ2-1; D is possibly TRBD2 (5 bases). The CDR3 covers 15 residues. The V and J ends lost 5 bases and 8 bases respectively, with 19 bases between them. Germline assignment: CDR1 SGHNT and CDR2 YENEEA. The CDR3 here is CASSAREGKHDEQFF. CDR3 nucleotides: TGTGCCAGCAGCGCCCGGGAAGGAAAACACGATGAGCAGTTCTTC. Combining the CDR3 with reference TRBV11-3 and TRBJ2-1 gives the whole variable domain EAGVVQSPRYKIIEKKQPVAFWCNPISGHNTLYWYLQNLGQGPELLIRYENEEAVDDSQLPKDRFSAERLKGVDSTLKIQPAELGDSAVYLCASSAREGKHDEQFFGPGTRLTVL.

In its sample, this clone was seen once. The chain uses TRBV6-8 and TRBJ1-2, with 7 bases fitting TRBD1. Germline V CDR1 and CDR2: MNHGY, SAAAGT. This CDR3 is built from 13 residues. With 5 bases clipped from V and 4 bases from J, the junction kept 4 bases outside the gene matches. Written as DNA, the CDR3 is TGTGCCAGCAGTCTGGACAGGAGCTATGGCTACACCTTC. As protein: CASSLDRSYGYTF.

This chain joins TRBV6-8 and TRBJ1-1; 8 bases agree with TRBD1. The CDR3 has 15 amino acids. V gave up 4 bases and J gave up 0 bases; unmatched junction bases: 4. CDR1 MNHGY and CDR2 SAAAGT come from the germline V gene. The CDR3 sequence: CASSFDRGVNTEAFF. In DNA, the CDR3 is TGTGCCAGCAGTTTTGACAGGGGTGTGAACACTGAAGCTTTCTTT.

Only a few counts were recorded for this clone. V and J are TRBV28 and TRBJ1-3; a weak D match, TRBD1 (5 bases). Germline V gives CDR1 MDHEN, CDR2 SYDVKM. Trimming took 4 bases from V and 0 from J, leaving 7 bases between them. There are 14 residues in the CDR3. As DNA, the CDR3 is TGTGCCAGCAGTTGGGGGAGCTCTGGAAACACCATATATTTT. Its translation: CASSWGSSGNTIYF. The variable domain in full, with the rest retrieved from reference TRBV28 and TRBJ1-3, is DVKVTQSSRYLVKRTGEKVFLECVQDMDHENMFWYRQDPGLGLRLIYFSYDVKMKEKGDIPEGYSVSREKKERFSLILESASTNQTSMYLCASSWGSSGNTIYFGEGSWLTVV.

V usage is TRBV6-8 and J usage is TRBJ1-1; D remains ambiguous. The V and J ends lost 2 bases and 6 bases respectively, with 7 bases between them. This CDR3 is 12 amino acids long. Per germline, CDR1 MNHGY and CDR2 SAAAGT. CDR3 in amino acids: CASSYRAAEAFF. As DNA, the CDR3 is TGTGCCAGCAGTTACCGGGCGGCTGAAGCTTTCTTT.

This chain connects TRBV30 to TRBJ2-7; D ambiguous. Germline V CDR1 and CDR2: GTSNPN, SVGIG (reference sequence). This CDR3 has 13 amino acids. Trimming took off 7 bases at V and 0 bases at J, with 13 bases between the two ends. Here the CDR3 DNA reads TGTGCCTATCGGGCAGTTAACTCCTACGAGCAGTACTTC. The encoded protein is CAYRAVNSYEQYF.

This clone has only a few counts. The chain employs TRBV6-8 and TRBJ2-4; D remains unclear. CDR3 size: 14 residues. Germline CDR1 is MNHGY and CDR2 is SAAAGT. Between the trimmed V and J ends, which lost 6 bases and 3 bases, there was a span of 12 bases. The CDR3, as DNA: TGTGCCAGCAGATGGCAAAGCCTCAAAAACATTCAGTACTTC. Translation gives CASRWQSLKNIQYF.

The CDR3 here is CASSLWERTTANEKLFF. CDR3 in DNA: TGTGCCAGCAGCTTATGGGAACGGACAACGGCTAATGAAAAACTGTTTTTT. The chain employs TRBV7-8 and TRBJ1-4, with a possible D match to TRBD1 (5 bases). With 2 bases removed from V and 3 bases from J, the gap between germline ends came to 16 bases. CDR1 is SGHVS and CDR2 is FQNEAQ in the germline V gene. The CDR3 sequence is 17 residues long.

The chain couples TRBV5-1 to TRBJ1-6, with 7 nucleotides matching TRBD1. CDR3 length equals 16 residues. Per germline, CDR1 SGHRS and CDR2 YFSETQ. With V trimmed by 4 bases and J by 9 bases, 13 bases remained unmatched. The CDR3 nucleotides are TGCGCCAGCAGCCGATTAACAGGGGAGAGTGGTTCACCCCTCCACTTT. Translated: CASSRLTGESGSPLHF.

V is TRBV29-1 and J is TRBJ1-2, with a weak D call TRBD1 (5 bases). The CDR3 consists of 14 residues. Germline V lookup: CDR1 SQVTM, CDR2 ANQGSEA. V lost 7 bases to trimming and J lost 8 bases, with 23 bases between them. CDR3 residues: CSAGSGGASWGYTF. CDR3 in DNA: TGCAGCGCTGGGAGTGGCGGGGCCTCTTGGGGCTACACCTTC.